The 16 T cell receptor beta chains below were found in one sample sequenced in a study of graft-versus-host responses after intestinal transplantation. Clones were read by immunoSEQ multiplex PCR, and TCRdb kept only the in-frame ones, dropping some. The sample lists 9,900 or so clones, more than 75% occurring once. The sequencing used PBMCs, collected about 240 days after intestinal transplant. The receptors shown here come from a human patient who received an intestinal transplant, so some T cells may come from the graft donor.

V gene TRBV7-9 combines with J gene TRBJ2-3; 9 bases line up with TRBD2. Germline lookup yields CDR1 SEHNR and CDR2 FQNEAQ (reference sequence). This CDR3 region has 19 residues. V lost 1 base to trimming and J lost 1 base; unmatched junction nucleotides: 12. The CDR3 DNA follows: TGTGCCAGCAGCTTAGTAGGCCGTTCTAGCGGGGTCGGCACAGATACGCAGTATTTT. As protein: CASSLVGRSSGVGTDTQYF.

The chain couples TRBV2 to TRBJ2-3; TRBD2 matches at 7 bases. The CDR3 runs to 13 residues. Germline V gene sequence: CDR1 SNHLY, CDR2 FYNNEI. V was clipped by 11 bases and J by 2 bases; unmatched bases: 7. CDR3: CAGGLEITDTQYF. The CDR3, as DNA: TGTGCCGGCGGACTAGAAATCACAGATACGCAGTATTTT.

The chain combines TRBV7-3 with TRBJ2-1; possibly TRBD1 for D (5 bases). Per the germline V gene, CDR1 is SGHTA and CDR2 is FQGTGA. Trimming shortened V by 3 bases and J by 4 bases, and 7 bases separated the two germline ends. CDR3 length equals 13 residues. The CDR3 is CASSLTDYNEQFF. The CDR3 region has the DNA TGTGCCAGCAGCTTGACAGATTACAATGAGCAGTTCTTC.

The count of this clone is one. The chain joins TRBV7-7 to TRBJ2-7; no firm D call. Germline assignment: CDR1 SSHAT and CDR2 FNYEAQ (reference sequence). This CDR3 spans 13 amino acids. Trimming removed 5 bases at V and 2 bases at J, with 10 bases between. This CDR3 reads CASSISPTYEQYF. The CDR3, as DNA: TGTGCCAGCAGCATCTCACCTACCTACGAGCAGTACTTC.

The genes are TRBV19 and TRBJ2-5, with D perhaps TRBD2 (5 bases). The V gene's germline CDR1 is LNHDA and CDR2 SQIVND (reference sequence). This CDR3 has 15 amino acids. Trimming pared 6 bases from V and 5 bases from J, leaving 19 bases between. DNA for the CDR3: TGTGCCAGTAGCCAAAATCCCGGGGTGAGCGAGACCCAGTACTTC. Amino acid sequence: CASSQNPGVSETQYF.

The chain joins TRBV2 to TRBJ1-2, with D perhaps TRBD1 (6 bases). The length of the CDR3 is 15 residues. CDR1 and CDR2 (germline): SNHLY, FYNNEI. Trimming removed 3 bases from V and 0 bases from J, with 11 bases in between. This CDR3 reads CASSEAGAPNYGYTF. The CDR3 bases are TGTGCCAGCAGTGAGGCGGGGGCGCCTAACTATGGCTACACCTTC.

J is TRBJ1-5 and V is TRBV15, with a possible D match to TRBD1 (6 bases). Germline V gives CDR1 LNHNV, CDR2 YYDKDF (reference sequence). V lost 9 bases to trimming and J lost 2 bases, with 20 bases between them. The CDR3 is made up of 16 amino acids. In DNA, the CDR3 is TGTGCCACTAAATCGGGGGCAGGGATGGGCAATCAGCCCCAGCATTTT. Translation gives CATKSGAGMGNQPQHF. Based on the CDR3 plus reference TRBV15 and TRBJ1-5, the full variable domain is DAMVIQNPRYQVTQFGKPVTLSCSQTLNHNVMYWYQQKSSQAPKLLFHYYDKDFNNEADTPDNFQSRRPNTSFCFLDIRSPGLGDTAMYLCATKSGAGMGNQPQHFGDGTRLSIL.

This chain uses TRBV2 with TRBJ1-3, with D unresolved. V lost 6 bases and J lost 2, with 20 bases in between. CDR1 is SNHLY, CDR2 FYNNEI, per germline. There are 17 residues in the CDR3. The CDR3 DNA follows: TGTGCCAGCAGCCCGGTGGGCTCGGCCATAGCTGGAAACACCATATATTTT. Protein: CASSPVGSAIAGNTIYF.

This clone has a single count. The V gene is TRBV19, the J gene TRBJ1-1, with a tentative D call TRBD1 (6 bases). Per germline, CDR1 LNHDA and CDR2 SQIVND (reference sequence). The V end was cut by 9 bases, the J end by 1 base, with 15 bases between. The CDR3 spans 14 residues. In DNA, the CDR3 is TGTGCCAGCGGCTTCGAGGGGGGGAACACTGAAGCTTTCTTT. This translates into CASGFEGGNTEAFF.

The chain recombines TRBV13 with TRBJ2-7; 10 bases line up with TRBD2. This CDR3 spans 16 amino acids. Trimming removed 5 bases from V and 5 bases from J; junction bases left unmatched: 12. Looked up from germline, CDR1 is PRHDT and CDR2 is FYEKMQ (reference sequence). CDR3 amino acids: CASSLKGLAVPNEQYF. CDR3 DNA: TGTGCCAGCAGCCTAAAAGGACTAGCGGTCCCCAACGAGCAGTACTTC.

This clone has more than one count but fewer than ten. This sequence joins TRBV6-1 and TRBJ2-3, with TRBD2 identical over 15 bases. The CDR3 spans 17 residues. Looked up from germline, CDR1 is MNHNS and CDR2 is SASEGT. J lost 4 bases, V lost 4 bases, and 6 bases had no gene match. In nucleotides, the CDR3 is TGTGCCAGCAGTGCCTCGGGACTAGCGGGAGGCCCAGATACGCAGTATTTT. It translates to CASSASGLAGGPDTQYF.

V gene TRBV19 combines with J gene TRBJ1-2; no firm D call. Germline V gene data show CDR1 as LNHDA and CDR2 as SQIVND (reference sequence). This CDR3 spans 14 amino acids. Deletions cut 6 bases from V and 8 bases from J, with 19 bases between. CDR3 sequence reads: CASSTLVEGEGYTF. The CDR3 DNA sequence: TGTGCCAGTAGCACTCTAGTCGAGGGCGAAGGCTACACCTTC.

The V gene is TRBV11-2, the J gene TRBJ1-1; no reliable D call. Germline CDR1 reads SGHAT; CDR2 reads FQNNGV. V gave up 0 bases and J gave up 2 bases, with 1 base separating them. The CDR3 runs to 12 residues. CDR3 residues: CASSLDNTEAFF. As DNA, the CDR3 is TGTGCCAGCAGCTTAGACAACACTGAAGCTTTCTTT.

V gene TRBV9 combines with J gene TRBJ1-2; 9 bases agree with TRBD1. Trimming took 0 bases from V and 6 from J; bases not matched to a gene: 6. CDR1 is SGDLS, CDR2 YYNGEE, per germline. This CDR3 is 15 amino acids long. CDR3 sequence: CASSVVVGQGNGYTF. The CDR3 bases are TGTGCCAGCAGCGTAGTAGTCGGACAGGGGAATGGCTACACCTTC.

The genes are TRBV10-1 and TRBJ2-1; 8 nucleotides line up with TRBD2. V dropped 7 bases and J dropped 2; count of bases not matched to a gene: 1. The CDR3 consists of 13 residues. The germline CDR1 and CDR2 sequences are WNHNN and SYGVQD (reference sequence). The CDR3 DNA reads TGCGCCAGCATAGCGGGACCCTACAATGAGCAGTTCTTC. Residues: CASIAGPYNEQFF.

J is TRBJ1-4 and V is TRBV9, with D perhaps TRBD1 (6 bases). CDR3 size: 14 residues. Germline V lookup: CDR1 SGDLS, CDR2 YYNGEE. Trimming removed 1 base at V and 3 bases at J, with 7 bases between. The DNA for the CDR3 is TGTGCCAGCAGCGTATCAGGGGCTAATGAAAAACTGTTTTTT. Translation gives CASSVSGANEKLFF.